The present TCR beta chain was sequenced within a study of blood T cells in healthy people across ages. General study findings and limits: Higher diversity, along with more naive CD4+ cells, distinguished long-lived donors from aged donors. Diversity was estimated from one million T cells, and these estimates were considered underestimates.

Of note for this clonotype: Its antigen is as yet unknown.

This CDR3 comprises 12 residues. Trimming shortened V by 0 bases and J by 10 bases, and 9 bases separated the two germline ends. The V gene's germline CDR1 is KGHSH and CDR2 LQKENI. Peripheral blood was drawn, around 9.5 milliliters per donor. PCR was performed a second time for roughly 7 to 12 cycles using a sample-barcoded 5' primer and a J-beta primer mix. One entry per CDR3 protein results from TCRdb running MiXCR on the 5' RACE reads. In the table there are 1,300,000 or so distinct CDR3 sequences, roughly 64% of which are singletons. This TCR derives from a man between 18 and 29 years old in good health. The specimen sequenced was blood. The gene calls are TRBV18 and TRBJ2-5, with D possibly TRBD2 on 5 matching bases. The CDR3 here is CASSPPVEGQYF. CDR3 nucleotides: TGTGCCAGCTCACCACCGGTTGAGGGCCAGTACTTC.